Presented here are 9 T cell receptor beta chains from one specimen sequenced in a study of graft-versus-host responses after intestinal transplantation. No antigen has been assigned to these receptors. Measured with immunoSEQ multiplex PCR; TCRdb has only the in-frame clones, and not every one. The table has about 97,000 clones, 91% seen once. The material sequenced was unstimulated CD4+ T cells sorted from spleen or lymph node cells, taken before transplant. The receptors originated from a human donor who was the organ donor for an intestinal transplant.

V gene TRBV11-2 combines with J gene TRBJ1-2; D unclear. V lost 5 bases, J lost 4 bases, and 17 bases lay in between. CDR1 and CDR2 (germline): SGHAT, FQNNGV. The CDR3 sequence is 15 residues long. The CDR3 spells CASSPPSTNAYGYTF. CDR3 nucleotides: TGTGCCAGCAGCCCTCCCTCGACAAATGCCTATGGCTACACCTTC.

This clone came up once. One end of the junction does not line up with germline, which may come from a read error. This chain connects TRBV7-6 to TRBJ2-3; 8 bases are a match to TRBD2. Germline CDR1 SGHVS, CDR2 FNYEAQ. The CDR3 spans 15 residues. In DNA form, the CDR3 reads TGTGCCAGCAGCCCCAGCGGGGGTTACACAGATATGCAGTATTTT. It translates to CASSPSGGYTDMQYF.

The CDR3 spells CASSRSGTRAYEQYF. The CDR3 nucleotides read TGTGCCAGCAGCAGATCCGGGACTAGGGCCTACGAGCAGTACTTC. The rearrangement joins TRBV7-2 to TRBJ2-7; 8 nucleotides agree with TRBD2. CDR1 is SGHTA, CDR2 FQGNSA, per germline. The CDR3 runs 15 residues. Germline trimming cut 5 bases from V and 2 bases from J; bases unmatched to any gene: 8.

This clone appeared once. The rearrangement joins TRBV19 to TRBJ1-2; D not certain. This CDR3 spans 13 amino acids. Looked up from germline, CDR1 is LNHDA and CDR2 is SQIVND (reference sequence). The V gene lost 5 bases and the J gene lost 4 bases, with 11 bases spanning the gap. In nucleotides, the CDR3 is TGTGCCAGTAGTTGGGCATCAAGCTATGGCTACACCTTC. This sequence encodes CASSWASSYGYTF.

The chain uses TRBV18 and TRBJ1-1, with D hard to call. Germline lookup yields CDR1 KGHSH and CDR2 LQKENI. The CDR3 length is 14 residues. V was pared by 5 bases and J by 1 base, with 11 bases between. The CDR3: CASSNIQWNTEAFF. In DNA form, the CDR3 reads TGTGCCAGCTCAAATATCCAGTGGAACACTGAAGCTTTCTTT.

V and J are TRBV5-1 and TRBJ2-7; tentatively, D is TRBD1 (6 bases). The length of the CDR3 is 15 residues. V lost 3 bases and J lost 7, with 20 bases in between. Germline V gene lookup returns CDR1 SGHRS and CDR2 YFSETQ. The CDR3 sequence is CASSSTPGAPREQYF. The CDR3 nucleotides read TGCGCCAGCAGCTCCACCCCAGGGGCCCCTCGGGAGCAGTACTTC. Combining the CDR3 with reference TRBV5-1 and TRBJ2-7 gives the whole variable domain KAGVTQTPRYLIKTRGQQVTLSCSPISGHRSVSWYQQTPGQGLQFLFEYFSETQRNKGNFPGRFSGRQFSNSRSEMNVSTLELGDSALYLCASSSTPGAPREQYFGPGTRLTVT.

The chain couples TRBV7-9 to TRBJ1-4, with 7 bases lining up with TRBD1. V lost 3 bases and J lost 8; bases outside the gene matches: 6. The CDR3 covers 14 residues. Germline V CDR1 and CDR2: SEHNR, FQNEAQ (reference sequence). Written as DNA, the CDR3 is TGTGCCAGCAGCTTGGGACAGCGGGGGGAAAAACTGTTTTTT. This encodes CASSLGQRGEKLFF.

CDR3 coding DNA: TGTGCCATCAGTGAGTCAGGGACTAGAGGTGGAAATGAGCAGTTCTTC. This encodes CAISESGTRGGNEQFF. The rearrangement links TRBV10-3 to TRBJ2-1; 8 bases match TRBD2. CDR3 size: 16 residues. Germline lookup yields CDR1 ENHRY and CDR2 SYGVKD. Unmatched junction bases numbered 8, after V lost 0 bases and J lost 7 bases.

The chain recombines TRBV5-1 with TRBJ2-1; D is possibly TRBD1 (6 bases). Germline-derived CDR1 and CDR2 are SGHRS and YFSETQ. The V end was cut by 0 bases, the J end by 8 bases, with 12 bases between. The CDR3 has 14 residues. Here the CDR3 reads CASSLGGLNDEQFF. Written as DNA, the CDR3 is TGCGCCAGCAGCTTGGGGGGGCTTAACGATGAGCAGTTCTTC.